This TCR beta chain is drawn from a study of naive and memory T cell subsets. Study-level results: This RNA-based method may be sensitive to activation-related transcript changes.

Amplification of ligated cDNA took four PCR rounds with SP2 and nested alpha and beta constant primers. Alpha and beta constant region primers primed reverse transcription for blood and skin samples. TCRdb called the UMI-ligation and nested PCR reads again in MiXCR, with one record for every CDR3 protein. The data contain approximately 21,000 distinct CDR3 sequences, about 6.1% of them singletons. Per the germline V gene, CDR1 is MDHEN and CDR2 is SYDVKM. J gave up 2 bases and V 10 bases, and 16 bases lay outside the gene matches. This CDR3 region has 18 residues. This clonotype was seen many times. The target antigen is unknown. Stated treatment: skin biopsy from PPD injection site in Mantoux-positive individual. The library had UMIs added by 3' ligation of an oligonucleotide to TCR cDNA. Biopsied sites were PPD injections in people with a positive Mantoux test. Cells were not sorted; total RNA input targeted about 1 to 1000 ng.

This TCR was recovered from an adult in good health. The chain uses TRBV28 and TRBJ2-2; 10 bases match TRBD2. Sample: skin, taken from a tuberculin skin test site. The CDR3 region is CAIESDTGTSVNTGELFF. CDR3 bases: TGTGCCATCGAATCCGATACCGGGACTAGCGTTAACACCGGGGAGCTGTTTTTT. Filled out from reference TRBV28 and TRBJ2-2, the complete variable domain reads DVKVTQSSRYLVKRTGEKVFLECVQDMDHENMFWYRQDPGLGLRLIYFSYDVKMKEKGDIPEGYSVSREKKERFSLILESASTNQTSMYLCAIESDTGTSVNTGELFFGEGSRLTVL.